The 3 T cell receptor beta chains presented below share a single source sample, sequenced in a study. TCRdb reanalysed the 5' RACE reads using MiXCR and keeps one entry per CDR3 protein. The sample has some 1,800 distinct CDR3 sequences; more than 6.5% are singletons. Sequenced sample: central memory T cells from blood PBMCs. The sample's subset: central memory CD4+ T cells. These receptors came from a female donor with HIV.

This chain joins TRBV5-1 and TRBJ1-5; 7 bases match TRBD1. Germline lookup yields CDR1 SGHRS and CDR2 YFSETQ. V lost 2 bases, J lost 5 bases, and 16 bases stayed unmatched. The CDR3 sequence is 18 residues long. CDR3 sequence reads: CASSFYEGPTGRDQPQHF. In nucleotides, the CDR3 is TGCGCCAGCAGCTTTTACGAGGGACCGACAGGGCGCGATCAGCCCCAGCATTTT. Filled out from reference TRBV5-1 and TRBJ1-5, the complete variable domain reads KAGVTQTPRYLIKTRGQQVTLSCSPISGHRSVSWYQQTPGQGLQFLFEYFSETQRNKGNFPGRFSGRQFSNSRSEMNVSTLELGDSALYLCASSFYEGPTGRDQPQHFGDGTRLSIL.

For this clonotype: Being one base from a much bigger clone, this may be a read error. The CDR3 DNA follows: TGTGCCAGCAGCCAAGGGTCAGGGTTTGGGCAGCCCCGGCATTTT. Encoded protein: CASSQGSGFGQPRHF. This chain links TRBV7-6 with TRBJ1-5, with D possibly matching TRBD1 (5 bases). CDR3 length: 15 residues. CDR1 SGHVS and CDR2 FNYEAQ come from the germline V gene. The entire variable domain, with the rest obtained from reference TRBV7-6 and TRBJ1-5, is as follows: GAGVSQSPRYKVTKRGQDVALRCDPISGHVSLYWYRQALGQGPEFLTYFNYEAQQDKSGLPNDRFSAERPEGSISTLTIQRTEQRDSAMYRCASSQGSGFGQPRHFGDGTRLSIL.

By its share, this clonotype is medium-sized. This chain links TRBV11-3 with TRBJ2-1; the match to TRBD2 covers 16 bases. The CDR3 covers 17 residues. With V trimmed by 4 bases and J by 6 bases, 6 bases remained unmatched. Germline V gene sequence: CDR1 SGHNT, CDR2 YENEEA. CDR3 coding DNA: TGTGCCAGCAGCTCGGGACTAGCGGGGGGGCCGGGCAATGAGCAGTTCTTC. This encodes CASSSGLAGGPGNEQFF.